This entry is about one T cell receptor (beta chain). The data derive from a study of technical replicates of blood from a few donors. Germline CDR1 and CDR2: PRHDT and FYEKMQ (reference sequence). Trimming took off 5 bases at V and 9 bases at J, with 20 bases between the two ends. The CDR3 totals 15 residues. Generated by immunoSEQ multiplex PCR, the TCRdb table keeps only in-frame clones and is missing some. This sample yields about 93,000 clones, of which around 95% are seen a single time; roughly 0.28% belongs to the top ten. The chain links TRBV13 to TRBJ2-1; TRBD2 is a possible D gene (5 bases). Sequencing was performed on T cells isolated from PBMCs. The sequence derives from a human donor in good health. The DNA of the CDR3 is TGTGCCAGCAGCAGACCCACGGGCGGGCTCGGTGAGCAGTTCTTC. Protein: CASSRPTGGLGEQFF. The full variable domain, completed using reference TRBV13 and TRBJ2-1, is AAGVIQSPRHLIKEKRETATLKCYPIPRHDTVYWYQQGPGQDPQFLISFYEKMQSDKGSIPDRFSAQQFSDYHSELNMSSLELGDSALYFCASSRPTGGLGEQFFGPGTRLTVL.